This T cell receptor (beta chain) was obtained from a study of blood T cells in healthy people across ages. At least 6 micrograms of total RNA were extracted per sample. Combining a sample-barcoded 5' primer with a J-beta primer mix, a second PCR ran for roughly 6 to 12 cycles. A tag from a template-switch adaptor with 12 random nucleotides marked each cDNA molecule. From the 5' RACE reads, TCRdb called clonotypes with MiXCR, one entry per CDR3 protein. The sample consists of just over 800,000 distinct CDR3 sequences, approximately 59% of them appearing once. This CDR3 has 11 residues. Germline V gives CDR1 ENHRY, CDR2 SYGVKD. V trimming: 10 bases; J trimming: 5 bases; junction bases outside the gene matches: 4.

The sequencing input was blood. The source is a young man in good health. The chain combines TRBV10-3 with TRBJ1-1; 7 bases are shared with TRBD1. This chain's CDR3 is CASETGTEAFF. CDR3 DNA sequence: TGTGCCAGCGAGACAGGGACTGAAGCTTTCTTT.